The present T cell receptor beta chain was sequenced within a study of cytomegalovirus exposure and HLA in healthy donors. Study in general: Falling in the Caucasian-associated ancestry cluster were less than 85% of a few hundred genotyped donors. General study results and limits: Later analysis identified several of the most significant clusters that appeared linked to common viral pathogens. Within an earlier analysis, most TCR beta V segments proved productive either about 90% or about 30% of the time.

CDR3 length: 14 amino acids. Germline CDR1 reads SGHNT; CDR2 reads YYREEE (reference sequence). The V end was cut by 3 bases, the J end by 7 bases, with 16 bases between. PCR employed 60 Vbeta and 13 Jbeta primers. The data were produced by immunoSEQ multiplex PCR, yet TCRdb's version contains in-frame clones alone and is incomplete. The sample includes fewer than 150,000 clones, 65% to 80% seen only once; the top ten take around 1.6%. As regards this clone: Its specificity is not known.

The chain is built from TRBV5-4 and TRBJ1-2, with D unresolved. The receptor comes from a woman in her twenties or thirties in good health and CMV-seronegative. The sample consisted of PBMCs. The CDR3 spells CASSYGRVGIGYTF. The CDR3 DNA is TGTGCCAGCAGCTATGGTCGGGTTGGCATTGGCTACACCTTC.